Listed below are T cell receptor beta chains from one sample, sequenced in a study of cytomegalovirus exposure and HLA in healthy donors. Sequencing was performed with immunoSEQ multiplex PCR; in TCRdb, only in-frame clones are kept and a portion is missing. Listed are 75,000 to 100,000 clones; approximately 1.4% falls within the top ten. Source material: PBMCs. The receptors here all came from a woman in her sixties or seventies in good health and CMV-seronegative. Each CDR3 is given with its conserved first and last residue. D genes are given only for firm matches.

D | J | V | CDR3
. | TRBJ1-1 | TRBV4-3 | CTSSQDGGWNTPPGF
TRBD2 | TRBJ2-1 | TRBV28 | CASSLVAGEGEQFF
. | TRBJ1-5 | TRBV7-3 | CASSSGEYQPQHF
TRBD1 | TRBJ1-4 | TRBV5-3 | CARSRDRSTNEKLFF
. | TRBJ2-1 | TRBV5-6 | CASSPPRGQQFF
TRBD1 | TRBJ2-3 | TRBV4-1 | CASSHPGQGSDTQYF
. | TRBJ2-2 | TRBV11-2 | CASSSPRGELFF
TRBD1 | TRBJ2-1 | TRBV7-8 | CASSLGRGPWNEQFF
TRBD1 | TRBJ2-7 | TRBV27 | CASSQRQGYEQYF
TRBD2 | TRBJ2-5 | TRBV27 | CASSDWTSGKETQYF
. | TRBJ2-1 | TRBV27 | CASSPGTTDNEQFF
. | TRBJ2-7 | TRBV7-6 | CASSLAGGAPYEQYF
TRBD1 | TRBJ2-7 | TRBV18 | CASSPTGTSYEQYF
. | TRBJ1-2 | TRBV11-2 | CASSLGGGRTAFGYGYTF
TRBD2 | TRBJ2-3 | TRBV19 | CASKLSGEGYF
. | TRBJ2-5 | TRBV29-1 | CSVDRTGDRETQYF